These 8 T cell receptor beta chains came from one sample sequenced in a study of cytomegalovirus exposure and HLA in healthy donors. The PCR was carried out with 60 Vbeta primers and 13 Jbeta primers. The repertoire was sequenced with immunoSEQ multiplex PCR; TCRdb's copy has only in-frame clones and lacks some. The table includes under 250,000 clones, almost 80% detected once. The sequenced material came from PBMCs. Receptors were obtained from a male donor in good health and CMV-seronegative.

This clone is a singleton in its sample. This sequence joins TRBV5-1 and TRBJ2-7; 12 bases map to TRBD1. V lost 3 bases, J lost 2 bases, and 3 bases stayed unmatched. Germline loops: CDR1 SGHRS, CDR2 YFSETQ. The CDR3 sequence is 15 residues long. The CDR3 sequence is CASSWGQGATYEQYF. The CDR3 DNA reads as TGCGCCAGCAGCTGGGGACAGGGGGCCACCTACGAGCAGTACTTC.

This clone is a singleton in its sample. The chain employs TRBV19 and TRBJ1-2, with unresolved D. The CDR3 contains 12 residues. V was trimmed by 7 bases and J by 14 bases, leaving 20 bases between them. From germline, CDR1 is LNHDA and CDR2 SQIVND (reference sequence). The CDR3 DNA is TGTGCCAGTACCAACGTCCGGGAGAGTCGGACCTTC. Protein: CASTNVRESRTF.

The gene calls are TRBV2 and TRBJ1-1, with D perhaps TRBD1 (6 bases). CDR1 SNHLY and CDR2 FYNNEI come from the germline V gene. CDR3 length: 14 amino acids. The V and J ends lost 3 bases and 0 bases respectively, with 8 bases between them. In DNA form, the CDR3 reads TGTGCCAGCAGTGACGGACAGTTGAACACTGAAGCTTTCTTT. Translated: CASSDGQLNTEAFF.

The V call is TRBV6-6, the J call TRBJ2-3; 10 nucleotides align to TRBD2. CDR3 length: 15 residues. V lost 6 bases, J lost 6 bases, and 9 bases stayed unmatched. Germline lookup yields CDR1 MNHNY and CDR2 SVGAGI (reference sequence). The chain's CDR3 is CASRWTSGRADTQYF. DNA of the CDR3: TGTGCCAGCAGGTGGACTAGCGGTCGGGCGGATACGCAGTATTTT.

The sample holds a few counts of this clone. This chain uses TRBV7-3 with TRBJ2-2, with D perhaps matching TRBD2 (6 bases). Trimming shortened V by 2 bases and J by 4 bases, and 8 bases separated the two germline ends. The CDR3 totals 14 residues. Germline lookup yields CDR1 SGHTA and CDR2 FQGTGA. CDR3 nucleotides: TGTGCCAGCAGCTTATCCGGGGGCACCGGGGAGCTGTTTTTT. Its protein is CASSLSGGTGELFF.

The V call is TRBV7-6, the J call TRBJ2-1; TRBD2 is a possible D gene (5 bases). The CDR3 extends over 12 amino acids. V was pared by 5 bases and J by 9 bases, with 11 bases between. Germline loops: CDR1 SGHVS, CDR2 FNYEAQ. CDR3 amino acids: CASSVIEGEQFF. The CDR3 DNA sequence: TGTGCCAGCAGCGTAATAGAGGGTGAGCAGTTCTTC.

This clone appeared a few times. This chain links TRBV6-1 with TRBJ2-2; a possible D gene is TRBD2 (7 bases). V lost 2 bases to trimming and J lost 7 bases, with 14 bases between them. CDR1 and CDR2 (germline): MNHNS, SASEGT. CDR3 length: 15 amino acids. CDR3 amino acids: CASSELRGGVGELFF. DNA of the CDR3: TGTGCCAGCAGTGAATTGAGGGGGGGAGTCGGGGAGCTGTTTTTT.

Comments on this clone: One end of the junction varies from germline; a read error may be responsible. The chain employs TRBV18 and TRBJ2-7; TRBD2 aligns across 9 bases. The germline gives CDR1 KGHSH, CDR2 LQKENI. The CDR3 runs to 16 residues. CDR3 nucleotide sequence: TGTGCCAGCTCACCGCGAGTAGCGGGAGCCTCCTACGGGCAGTACTTC. This sequence encodes CASSPRVAGASYGQYF.